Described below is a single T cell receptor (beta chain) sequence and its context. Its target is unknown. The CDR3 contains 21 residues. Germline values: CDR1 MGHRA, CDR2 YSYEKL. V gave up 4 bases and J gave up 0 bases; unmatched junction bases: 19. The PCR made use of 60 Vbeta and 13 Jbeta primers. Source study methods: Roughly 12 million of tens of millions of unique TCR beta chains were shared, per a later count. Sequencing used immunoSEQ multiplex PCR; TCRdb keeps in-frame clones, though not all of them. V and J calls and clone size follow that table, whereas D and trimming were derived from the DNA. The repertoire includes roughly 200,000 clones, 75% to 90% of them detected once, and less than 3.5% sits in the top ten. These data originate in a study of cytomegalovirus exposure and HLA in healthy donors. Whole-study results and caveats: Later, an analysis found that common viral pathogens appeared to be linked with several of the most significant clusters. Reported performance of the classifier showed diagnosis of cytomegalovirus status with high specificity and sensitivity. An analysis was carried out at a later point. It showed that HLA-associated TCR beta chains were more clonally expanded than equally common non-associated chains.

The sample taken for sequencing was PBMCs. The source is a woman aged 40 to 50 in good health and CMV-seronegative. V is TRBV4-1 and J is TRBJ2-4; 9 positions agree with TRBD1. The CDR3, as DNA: TGCGCCAGCAGCCTCCGGGACAGGGCCGTCGGGGCCATTTTAGCCAAAAACATTCAGTACTTC. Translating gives CASSLRDRAVGAILAKNIQYF.